This T cell receptor (beta chain) was documented in a study of blood T cell repertoires in COVID-19. Assay used: immunoSEQ multiplex PCR; TCRdb lists only in-frame clones, some missing. The sample includes around 24,000 clones, around four fifths of them seen just once. This CDR3 region has 17 residues. Trimming took 3 bases from V and 6 from J, leaving 25 bases between them. Per the germline V gene, CDR1 is SGHDT and CDR2 is YYEEEE. This clone was observed once. The rearrangement joins TRBV5-6 to TRBJ2-7; possibly TRBD2 for D (6 bases). This receptor was taken from a man of 80 years or more with active or convalescent COVID-19. The sequencing sample was made of peripheral blood. The CDR3 region has the DNA TGTGCCAGCAGCTCCTCGGCGGGAACGGATTGGTTCGGCGAGCAGTACTTC. Residues: CASSSSAGTDWFGEQYF.